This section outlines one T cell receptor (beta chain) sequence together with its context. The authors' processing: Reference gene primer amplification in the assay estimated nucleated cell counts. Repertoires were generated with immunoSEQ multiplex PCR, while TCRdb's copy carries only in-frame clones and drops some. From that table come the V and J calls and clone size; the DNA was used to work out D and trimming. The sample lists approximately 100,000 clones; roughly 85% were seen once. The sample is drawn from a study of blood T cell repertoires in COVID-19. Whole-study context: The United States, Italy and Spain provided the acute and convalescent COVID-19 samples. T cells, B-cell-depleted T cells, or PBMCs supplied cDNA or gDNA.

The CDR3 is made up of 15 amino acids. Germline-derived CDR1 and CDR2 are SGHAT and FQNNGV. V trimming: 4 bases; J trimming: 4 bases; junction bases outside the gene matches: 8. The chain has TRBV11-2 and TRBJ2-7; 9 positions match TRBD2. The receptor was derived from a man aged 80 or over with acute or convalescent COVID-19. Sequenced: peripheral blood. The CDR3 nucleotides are TGTGCCAGCAGCTCCTATTTGGGACTAGCTTACGAGCAGTACTTC. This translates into CASSSYLGLAYEQYF.